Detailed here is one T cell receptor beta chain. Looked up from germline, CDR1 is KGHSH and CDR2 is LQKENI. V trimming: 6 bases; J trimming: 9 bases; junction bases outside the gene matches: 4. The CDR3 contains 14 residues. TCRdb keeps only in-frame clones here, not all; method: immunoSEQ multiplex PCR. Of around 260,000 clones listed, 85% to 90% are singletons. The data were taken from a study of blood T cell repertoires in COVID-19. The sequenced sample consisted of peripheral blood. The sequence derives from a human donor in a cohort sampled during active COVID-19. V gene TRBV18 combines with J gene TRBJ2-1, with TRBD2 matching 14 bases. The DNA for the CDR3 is TGTGCCAGCTCCCGGACTAGCGGGAGGCCTGAGCAGTTCTTC. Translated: CASSRTSGRPEQFF.